These 9 T cell receptor beta chains share one sample of origin, sequenced in a study of CD8 T cells in Susac syndrome. Random hexamers were used to reverse transcribe the RNA input (roughly 0.5 to 1 ug). In TCRdb, the immunoSEQ multiplex PCR reads were re-called with MiXCR into one record per CDR3 protein. Of around 79,000 distinct CDR3 sequences in the sample, about 95% were seen once. The sample comprised CD8+ T cells from PBMCs. The source of these receptors is a human donor with multiple sclerosis.

The V gene is TRBV29-1, the J gene TRBJ1-1; 12 bases match TRBD1. V lost 1 base to trimming and J lost 6 bases; unmatched junction nucleotides: 9. CDR1 is SQVTM, CDR2 ANQGSEA, per germline. The CDR3 covers 16 residues. The CDR3: CSVEGPGQGAFPEAFF. The CDR3 nucleotides read TGCAGCGTTGAAGGACCGGGACAGGGGGCATTCCCTGAAGCTTTCTTT.

This chain links TRBV19 with TRBJ2-7, with D perhaps TRBD2 (5 bases). V lost 1 base, J lost 4 bases, and 14 bases lay in between. The CDR3 runs 15 residues. Germline V gene data show CDR1 as LNHDA and CDR2 as SQIVND (reference sequence). The CDR3 DNA sequence: TGTGCCAGTAGTATAGCGGGGAGAGCTTCGTACGAGCAGTACTTC. Its translation: CASSIAGRASYEQYF. Combining the CDR3 with reference TRBV19 and TRBJ2-7 gives the whole variable domain DGGITQSPKYLFRKEGQNVTLSCEQNLNHDAMYWYRQDPGQGLRLIYYSQIVNDFQKGDIAEGYSVSREKKESFPLTVTSAQKNPTAFYLCASSIAGRASYEQYFGPGTRLTVT.

The chain combines TRBV27 with TRBJ2-3; the match to TRBD2 covers 8 bases. Germline CDR1 is MNHEY and CDR2 is SMNVEV (reference sequence). The trim removed 4 bases at V and 6 bases at J, leaving 3 bases unmatched. The CDR3 consists of 13 residues. The CDR3 DNA reads as TGTGCCAGCAGTTGGACGGGAGGGGATACGCAGTATTTT. Translated, it gives CASSWTGGDTQYF.

The rearrangement uses TRBV2 and TRBJ1-5; perhaps TRBD1 as D (6 bases). V lost 7 bases and J 0 bases, leaving 13 bases between the germline ends. Germline V gene sequence: CDR1 SNHLY, CDR2 FYNNEI. The length of the CDR3 is 15 residues. The CDR3 sequence is CASTATGSSNQPQHF. DNA for the CDR3: TGTGCCAGCACCGCTACAGGGTCTAGCAATCAGCCCCAGCATTTT.

V usage is TRBV29-1 and J usage is TRBJ2-7, with 7 nucleotides matching TRBD2. Germline V gene lookup returns CDR1 SQVTM and CDR2 ANQGSEA. This CDR3 spans 13 amino acids. Trimming took 6 bases from V and 2 from J; bases not matched to a gene: 7. In nucleotides, the CDR3 is TGCAGCGTCCTCAGCGGGGCGACCTACGAGCAGTACTTC. Residues: CSVLSGATYEQYF.

The chain recombines TRBV5-4 with TRBJ2-7; no firm D call. V was shortened by 3 bases and J by 6 bases, with 13 bases between the two germline ends. The CDR3 contains 13 residues. CDR1 SGHNT and CDR2 YYREEE come from the germline V gene (reference sequence). CDR3 in DNA: TGTGCCAGCAGCTATTTCGTGAATGGCGAGCAGTACTTC. It translates to CASSYFVNGEQYF.

The chain is built from TRBV9 and TRBJ2-7; TRBD2 aligns across 11 bases. Germline CDR1 and CDR2: SGDLS and YYNGEE. The V segment lost 3 bases and the J segment 4 bases; nucleotides outside the gene matches: 6. The CDR3 is made up of 15 amino acids. Here the CDR3 reads CASSASGTSGYEQYF. As DNA, the CDR3 is TGTGCCAGCAGCGCTTCCGGGACTAGCGGTTACGAGCAGTACTTC.

The chain recombines TRBV9 with TRBJ1-3, with a weak D call TRBD1 (5 bases). Trimming left V 0 bases short and J 3 bases short, with 10 bases between. The germline V gene has CDR1 SGDLS and CDR2 YYNGEE. CDR3 size: 15 residues. CDR3 sequence reads: CASSVGGALGNTIYF. CDR3 nucleotide sequence: TGTGCCAGCAGCGTAGGAGGGGCGCTTGGAAACACCATATATTTT.

This clonotype was seen only once. The DNA of the CDR3 is TGTGCCTGGAGTCATATCCGGGGGGGTGATGAGCAGTTCTTC. Translation: CAWSHIRGGDEQFF. This chain joins TRBV30 and TRBJ2-1; TRBD2 agrees at 8 bases. The junction had 8 bases not matched to a gene; V was cut back by 2 bases and J by 8 bases. CDR3 length: 14 amino acids. Germline V gene sequence: CDR1 GTSNPN, CDR2 SVGIG (reference sequence).